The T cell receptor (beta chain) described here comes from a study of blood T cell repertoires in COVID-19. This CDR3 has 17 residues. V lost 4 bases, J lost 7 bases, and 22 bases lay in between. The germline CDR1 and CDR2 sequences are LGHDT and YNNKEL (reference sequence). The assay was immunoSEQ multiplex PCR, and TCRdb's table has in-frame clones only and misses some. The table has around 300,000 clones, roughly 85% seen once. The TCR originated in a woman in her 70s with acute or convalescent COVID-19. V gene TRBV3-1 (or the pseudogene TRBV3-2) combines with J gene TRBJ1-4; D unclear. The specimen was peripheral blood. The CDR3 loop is CASSRPGNPATGEKLFF. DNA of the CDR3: TGTGCCAGCAGCCGACCCGGGAACCCGGCGACGGGTGAAAAACTGTTTTTT.